The present entry profiles one T cell receptor beta chain with its context. TCRdb used MiXCR to reprocess the 5' RACE reads, holding one entry per CDR3 protein. The sample lists tens of thousands of distinct CDR3 sequences; 20% to 25% were seen once. Time point indicated: technical triplicate 3. The sample belongs to a study of neurological immune-mediated disorders. This CDR3 spans 16 amino acids. Trimming shortened V by 5 bases and J by 2 bases, and 16 bases separated the two germline ends. The sequence derives from a man aged 60 to 69 with HTLV-1-associated myelopathy (HAM/TSP). The rearrangement uses TRBV12-3 or TRBV12-4 and TRBJ2-1, with D maybe TRBD2 (5 bases). Sequencing input: PBMCs. CDR3 protein: CASSRIARNAYNEQFF. In nucleotides, the CDR3 is TGTGCCAGCAGTCGGATAGCGCGAAACGCCTACAATGAGCAGTTCTTC.